The 12 T cell receptor beta chains below come from one sample, sequenced in a study of regulatory T cells in long-lasting Graves disease. Sequencing libraries for TCR beta were prepared with iRepertoire HTBI primers and Arm-PCR of CDR3 regions. TCRdb passed the multiplex PCR reads through MiXCR, listing each CDR3 protein once. The profile shows 520,000 or so distinct CDR3 sequences, approximately 12% of them singletons. The time point was: newly diagnosed GD, antithyroid drugs for less than 3 months. The authors made the TCR library using RNA they extracted from PBMCs. These records were also assigned to another study, of T cells in Graves' hyperthyroidism and ophthalmopathy.

The sample consisted of peripheral blood mononuclear cells (PBMCs), taken at new diagnosis, from a patient treated with antithyroid drugs. The receptors derive from a woman aged 25 to 39 with Graves disease.

This clonotype showed up many times. The V call is TRBV27, the J call TRBJ2-2, with TRBD1 identical over 12 bases. The V and J ends lost 8 bases and 6 bases, in that order; junction bases with no gene match: 19. CDR3 size: 19 residues. Per the germline V gene, CDR1 is MNHEY and CDR2 is SMNVEV (reference sequence). In DNA, the CDR3 is TGTGCCAGCGAGATCTGGGACAGGGGGCTAAGAAAGGGAGCCGGGGAGCTGTTTTTT. It translates to CASEIWDRGLRKGAGELFF.

The rearrangement joins TRBV29-1 to TRBJ2-1, with 8 bases matching TRBD1. The J call may be faulty, since TRBJ2-5 better matches the DNA end. CDR3 length equals 17 residues. CDR1 is SQVTM and CDR2 is ANQGSEA in the germline V gene. The CDR3 coding sequence is TGCAGCGTTGAAGGGTGGGTGGCAGGGGGCTTTCAAGAGACCCAGTACTTC. It translates to CSVEGWVAGGFQETQYF.

This sequence joins TRBV19 and TRBJ2-2; D possibly uses TRBD1 or TRBD2 (6 bases each). Germline assignment: CDR1 LNHDA and CDR2 SQIVND (reference sequence). Trimming took 6 bases from V and 6 from J, leaving 17 bases between them. This CDR3 region has 15 residues. This chain's CDR3 is CASRLLGGDAGELFF. The CDR3 bases are TGTGCCAGTAGGTTGTTGGGGGGCGATGCCGGGGAGCTGTTTTTT.

The chain has TRBV5-1 and TRBJ2-2, with TRBD1 matching over 8 bases. With V trimmed by 4 bases and J by 3 bases, 8 bases remained unmatched. The germline CDR1 and CDR2 sequences are SGHRS and YFSETQ. CDR3 size: 16 residues. This chain's CDR3 is CASSRSGQEDTGELFF. Here the CDR3 DNA reads TGCGCCAGCAGCCGGTCGGGACAGGAGGACACCGGGGAGCTGTTTTTT. Full variable domain (outside the CDR3, taken from reference TRBV5-1 and TRBJ2-2): KAGVTQTPRYLIKTRGQQVTLSCSPISGHRSVSWYQQTPGQGLQFLFEYFSETQRNKGNFPGRFSGRQFSNSRSEMNVSTLELGDSALYLCASSRSGQEDTGELFFGEGSRLTVL.

The V call is TRBV9, the J call TRBJ2-3; possibly TRBD1 for D (5 bases). The CDR3 runs to 13 residues. Germline lookup yields CDR1 SGDLS and CDR2 YYNGEE. V was shortened by 0 bases and J by 6 bases, with 8 bases between the two germline ends. CDR3 in amino acids: CASSVAKGDTQYF. DNA for the CDR3: TGTGCCAGCAGCGTAGCCAAGGGGGATACGCAGTATTTT.

In its sample, this clonotype was seen many times. The chain carries TRBV2 and TRBJ2-7; 12 positions match TRBD1. V lost 6 bases, J lost 4 bases, and 7 bases stayed unmatched. Germline V gene lookup returns CDR1 SNHLY and CDR2 FYNNEI. The CDR3 has 15 residues. In DNA, the CDR3 is TGTGCCAGCAGACCCACGGGACAGGGGGCGTACGAGCAGTACTTC. It translates to CASRPTGQGAYEQYF.

This clonotype appeared many times. The rearrangement uses TRBV15 and TRBJ2-1, with unresolved D. Germline assignment: CDR1 LNHNV and CDR2 YYDKDF (reference sequence). Trimming removed 0 bases at V and 6 bases at J, with 6 bases between. The CDR3 loop spans 13 amino acids. The CDR3 sequence is CATSRDWANEQFF. CDR3 nucleotides: TGTGCCACCAGCAGAGATTGGGCCAATGAGCAGTTCTTC.

The table lists this clonotype with a count of one. The gene calls are TRBV10-2 and TRBJ2-6, with D perhaps being TRBD1 or TRBD2 (6 bases each). V gave up 4 bases and J gave up 0 bases, with 10 bases separating them. The germline V gene has CDR1 WSHSY and CDR2 SAAADI. This CDR3 spans 16 amino acids. CDR3 nucleotides: TGCGCCAGCAGTGTCGGGGGCGGCTCTGGGGCCAACGTCCTGACTTTC. Translated: CASSVGGGSGANVLTF.

The sample holds a few counts of this clonotype. This chain uses TRBV24-1 with TRBJ2-1; D is possibly TRBD2 (6 bases). Per the germline V gene, CDR1 is KGHDR and CDR2 is SFDVKD. The CDR3 extends over 16 amino acids. With 3 bases removed from V and 5 bases from J, the gap between germline ends came to 16 bases. CDR3 sequence reads: CATSDPHRRAHNEQFF. In nucleotides, the CDR3 is TGTGCCACCAGTGATCCTCATAGGAGGGCTCACAATGAGCAGTTCTTC.

The rearrangement joins TRBV27 to TRBJ2-1; 12 bases map to TRBD2. V was clipped by 8 bases and J by 5 bases; unmatched bases: 7. From germline, CDR1 is MNHEY and CDR2 SMNVEV (reference sequence). The CDR3 is made up of 15 amino acids. CDR3 bases: TGTGCCAGCGGGCGTAGACTAGCGGGGGACAATGAGCAGTTCTTC. Translated: CASGRRLAGDNEQFF.

This clonotype was picked up many times. The CDR3 DNA reads as TGCAGCGTTGTCAGGGGGCTGAAAGAGACCCAGTACTTC. This gives the protein CSVVRGLKETQYF. The J gene is TRBJ2-5, the V gene TRBV29-1, with TRBD1 matching 8 bases. CDR3 size: 13 residues. The V gene end was trimmed by 4 bases and the J gene end by 3 bases; junction bases not matched to a gene: 4. Germline V gene lookup returns CDR1 SQVTM and CDR2 ANQGSEA.

This clonotype was recorded at least ten times. CDR3 loop: CASSPSGVRINTGELFF. CDR3 DNA: TGTGCCAGCAGTCCCTCAGGAGTACGCATCAACACCGGGGAGCTGTTTTTT. The rearrangement joins TRBV28 to TRBJ2-2; D ambiguous. CDR1 is MDHEN, CDR2 SYDVKM, per germline. The V and J ends lost 5 bases and 2 bases respectively, with 18 bases between them. The CDR3 extends over 17 amino acids.